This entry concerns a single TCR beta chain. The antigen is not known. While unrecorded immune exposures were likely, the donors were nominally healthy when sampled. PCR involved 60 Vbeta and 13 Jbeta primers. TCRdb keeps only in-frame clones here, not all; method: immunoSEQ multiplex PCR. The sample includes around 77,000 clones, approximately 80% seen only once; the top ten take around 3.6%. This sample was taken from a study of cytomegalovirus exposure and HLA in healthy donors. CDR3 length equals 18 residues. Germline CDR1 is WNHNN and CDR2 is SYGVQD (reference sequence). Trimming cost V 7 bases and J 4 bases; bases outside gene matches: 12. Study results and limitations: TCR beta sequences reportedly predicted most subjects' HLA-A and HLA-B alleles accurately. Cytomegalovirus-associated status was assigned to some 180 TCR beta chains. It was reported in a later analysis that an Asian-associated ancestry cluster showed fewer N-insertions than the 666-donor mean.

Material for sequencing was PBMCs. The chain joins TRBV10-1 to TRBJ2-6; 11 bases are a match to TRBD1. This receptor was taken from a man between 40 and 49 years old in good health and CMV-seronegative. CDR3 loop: CASTVKGQGARGANVLTF. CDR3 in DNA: TGCGCCAGCACTGTGAAAGGACAGGGGGCGAGGGGGGCCAACGTCCTGACTTTC.